This section outlines one T cell receptor beta chain sequence together with its context. The antigen is not known. Any history of autoimmune disease or systemic immunosuppression disqualified patients. The CDR3 totals 18 residues. V lost 0 bases and J lost 4, with 22 bases in between. The method was immunoSEQ multiplex PCR; TCRdb's version includes in-frame clones alone and lacks a portion of them. The data contain tens of thousands of clones, roughly 84% of them singletons. This entry comes from a study of OX40 agonist ivuxolimab in advanced cancers. Looking at the study overall: Patients' therapy was ivuxolimab, an antibody that acts as an agonist of OX40 (CD134). Those enrolled were approximately 83% male, with a mean age of 60 years and ages from about 20 to 85.

Whole-study results and caveats: There were, on average, more expanded clones in CD8+ T cells than in CD4+.

This sample comprised CD4+ or CD8+ T cells sorted from blood, obtained in a trial of the OX40 agonist ivuxolimab. The chain joins TRBV23-1 to TRBJ2-7, with D perhaps TRBD1 or TRBD2 (6 bases each). TRBV23-1 is identified as an open reading frame with a role that is uncertain. This sequence originates from an adult with an advanced solid tumor such as melanoma, head and neck, liver or kidney cancer. The CDR3 DNA reads as TGCGCCAGCAGTCAATCGATCTTAGAACAGGGAGGTTGGTACGAGCAGTACTTC. The encoded protein is CASSQSILEQGGWYEQYF.